These 27 T cell receptor beta chains came from one sample sequenced in a study of cytomegalovirus exposure and HLA in healthy donors. Use of 60 Vbeta and 13 Jbeta primers characterized the PCR. Clones were sequenced by immunoSEQ multiplex PCR, and TCRdb holds only the in-frame ones, with some missing. The sample lists 140,000 to 150,000 clones; 61% were seen once. The specimen sequenced was PBMCs. These receptors all stem from a male donor in good health and CMV-seronegative.

This clone showed up just a few times. The genes are TRBV6-5 and TRBJ2-3, with TRBD2 matching over 9 bases. This CDR3 comprises 15 residues. J gave up 5 bases and V 7 bases, and 10 bases lay outside the gene matches. Germline lookup yields CDR1 MNHEY and CDR2 SVGAGI. CDR3 region: CASNTIAGVKDTQYF. The CDR3 DNA reads as TGTGCCAGCAATACCATAGCGGGGGTGAAAGATACGCAGTATTTT.

The chain uses TRBV5-6 and TRBJ2-5, with TRBD1 identical over 7 bases. The CDR3 has 15 residues. Germline V gene lookup returns CDR1 SGHDT and CDR2 YYEEEE. V trimming: 4 bases; J trimming: 3 bases; junction bases outside the gene matches: 9. CDR3 DNA sequence: TGTGCCAGCAGCCACCCATTGACAGGGAAAGAGACCCAGTACTTC. It encodes CASSHPLTGKETQYF.

In its sample, this clone was seen a few times. The chain is built from TRBV7-9 and TRBJ1-2; D is uncertain. Germline V gives CDR1 SEHNR, CDR2 FQNEAQ (reference sequence). The CDR3 sequence is 13 residues long. Trimming cost V 0 bases and J 5 bases, with 7 bases left between them. CDR3 nucleotides: TGTGCCAGCAGCTTAGCACGAGAGTATGGCTACACCTTC. Translation gives CASSLAREYGYTF. Full variable domain (rest looked up from reference TRBV7-9 and TRBJ1-2): DTGVSQNPRHKITKRGQNVTFRCDPISEHNRLYWYRQTLGQGPEFLTYFQNEAQLEKSRLLSDRFSAERPKGSFSTLEIQRTEQGDSAMYLCASSLAREYGYTFGSGTRLTVV.

This chain links TRBV28 with TRBJ2-7; 8 nucleotides match TRBD2. V was pared by 2 bases and J by 1 base, with 4 bases of the junction left unmatched. This CDR3 has 15 residues. Germline-derived CDR1 and CDR2 are MDHEN and SYDVKM. CDR3 sequence reads: CASSLTGGPSYEQYF. The CDR3 nucleotides read TGTGCCAGCAGTTTAACGGGGGGGCCGTCCTACGAGCAGTACTTC.

There are a few counts of this clone. This chain links TRBV5-1 with TRBJ2-3; the D gene is possibly TRBD1 (5 bases). Germline V CDR1 and CDR2: SGHRS, YFSETQ. The CDR3 is 16 residues long. Trimming took off 1 base at V and 0 bases at J, with 12 bases between the two ends. The CDR3 region is CASSLQGVTSTDTQYF. CDR3 DNA sequence: TGCGCCAGCAGCTTGCAGGGCGTTACTAGCACAGATACGCAGTATTTT.

V and J are TRBV28 and TRBJ1-6, with unresolved D. Trimming took off 1 base at V and 0 bases at J, with 7 bases between the two ends. Germline CDR1 is MDHEN and CDR2 is SYDVKM. CDR3 size: 16 residues. DNA for the CDR3: TGTGCCAGCAGTTTATTAGGGAGCTCCTATAATTCACCCCTCCACTTT. Residues: CASSLLGSSYNSPLHF.

This clone turned up a few times. The rearrangement uses TRBV7-3 and TRBJ2-3; 10 bases fit TRBD1. Germline assignment: CDR1 SGHTA and CDR2 FQGTGA. After removal of 5 bases from V and 3 bases from J, the junction contained 11 bases not matched to a gene. The CDR3 has 17 amino acids. CDR3 nucleotide sequence: TGTGCCAGCAGCCCGATACTCCCGGGACAGGGGACAGATACGCAGTATTTT. Its translation is CASSPILPGQGTDTQYF.

The chain joins TRBV9 to TRBJ2-3, with D perhaps TRBD2 (5 bases). The V gene's germline CDR1 is SGDLS and CDR2 YYNGEE. This CDR3 is built from 13 residues. V gave up 0 bases and J gave up 8 bases, with 10 bases separating them. The CDR3 region is CASSVGGLGTQYF. The CDR3 DNA reads TGTGCCAGCAGCGTAGGAGGGTTGGGTACGCAGTATTTT.

This clone was counted between two and nine times. The DNA for the CDR3 is TGTGCCAGCAGTTTAAATCCTCAGGGGTGGACTGAAGCTTTCTTT. Its translation: CASSLNPQGWTEAFF. J is TRBJ1-1 and V is TRBV27, with TRBD1 as a possible D gene (6 bases). The germline V and J ends were trimmed by 2 bases and 5 bases, with 15 bases remaining between them. Germline V gene sequence: CDR1 MNHEY, CDR2 SMNVEV (reference sequence). The CDR3 covers 15 residues.

The chain employs TRBV5-1 and TRBJ1-2, with TRBD1 as a possible D gene (5 bases). Trimming took 0 bases from V and 9 from J, leaving 12 bases between them. This CDR3 spans 13 amino acids. Germline values: CDR1 SGHRS, CDR2 YFSETQ. The CDR3 coding sequence is TGCGCCAGCAGCTTGGAAGGGGTGGGCCGCTACACCTTC. It codes for CASSLEGVGRYTF.

In regard to this clone: Compared with germline, one end of the junction differs, possibly owing to a read error. The V gene is TRBV5-1, the J gene TRBJ2-6, with no clear D. Germline V gene data show CDR1 as SGHRS and CDR2 as YFSETQ. CDR3 length: 18 residues. CDR3 nucleotide sequence: TGCGCCAGCAGTTTGGCAGGTGACCCCAAATCTGGGGCCAACGTCCTGACTTTC. This sequence encodes CASSLAGDPKSGANVLTF.

The rearrangement links TRBV4-1 to TRBJ1-2, with 8 bases matching TRBD1. Germline lookup yields CDR1 MGHRA and CDR2 YSYEKL. The length of the CDR3 is 14 residues. With V trimmed by 3 bases and J by 7 bases, 7 bases remained unmatched. The CDR3 DNA reads TGCGCCAGCAGCCATCACAGGGGGTCACGTGGCTACACCTTC. Its protein product is CASSHHRGSRGYTF.

This rearrangement joins TRBV9 to TRBJ2-3, with D unclear. V lost 0 bases and J lost 4, with 12 bases in between. Germline V gene data show CDR1 as SGDLS and CDR2 as YYNGEE. The CDR3 spans 15 residues. The CDR3 region has the DNA TGTGCCAGCAGCGTAGATCTAGGTTGGGCAGATACGCAGTATTTT. Its translation: CASSVDLGWADTQYF.

This clone was seen only a few times. CDR3 residues: CASSLRGGSYEQYF. The CDR3 nucleotides read TGTGCCAGCAGCTTGAGGGGTGGTTCCTACGAGCAGTACTTC. The chain joins TRBV5-4 to TRBJ2-7; D may be TRBD1 (5 bases). The CDR3 runs to 14 residues. Germline V CDR1 and CDR2: SGHNT, YYREEE (reference sequence). The V end lost 1 base, the J end lost 1 base, and 9 bases lay between the germline ends. Supplemented by reference TRBV5-4 and TRBJ2-7, the full variable domain reads ETGVTQSPTHLIKTRGQQVTLRCSSQSGHNTVSWYQQALGQGPQFIFQYYREEENGRGNFPPRFSGLQFPNYSSELNVNALELDDSALYLCASSLRGGSYEQYFGPGTRLTVT.

The genes are TRBV6-5 and TRBJ2-4, with D perhaps TRBD1 (5 bases). Deletions cut 0 bases from V and 0 bases from J, with 9 bases between. CDR1 and CDR2 from the germline V gene are MNHEY and SVGAGI. The length of the CDR3 is 16 residues. CDR3 sequence reads: CASSYSQALAKNIQYF. In nucleotides, the CDR3 is TGTGCCAGCAGTTACTCACAGGCTTTAGCCAAAAACATTCAGTACTTC.

The V call is TRBV29-1, the J call TRBJ1-1; D may be TRBD1 (5 bases). The CDR3 consists of 13 residues. The germline V gene encodes CDR1 SQVTM and CDR2 ANQGSEA. V lost 6 bases and J 0 bases, leaving 11 bases between the germline ends. CDR3 loop: CSVGRTVNTEAFF. The CDR3 DNA is TGCAGCGTGGGGCGGACGGTGAACACTGAAGCTTTCTTT.

V and J are TRBV29-1 and TRBJ2-7; 9 bases are a match to TRBD1. In germline, CDR1 is SQVTM, CDR2 ANQGSEA. V gave up 5 bases and J gave up 3 bases; unmatched junction bases: 8. The CDR3 runs 14 residues. The chain's CDR3 is CSVQRGQGGYEQYF. Here the CDR3 DNA reads TGCAGCGTTCAACGGGGACAGGGAGGCTACGAGCAGTACTTC.

The chain has TRBV21-1 and TRBJ2-1; no DNA check was done on the table's D call, TRBD1. TRBV21-1 constitutes a pseudogene. This CDR3 comprises 18 residues. The CDR3 nucleotides are TGTGCCAGCAGCAGAAAAAGGGGGTGTGGGACACCATACAATGAGCAGTTCTTC. The encoded protein is CASSRKRGCGTPYNEQFF.

The J gene is TRBJ1-2, the V gene TRBV6-5; 9 bases align to TRBD1. The V gene end was trimmed by 2 bases and the J gene end by 4 bases; junction bases not matched to a gene: 5. This CDR3 is 15 amino acids long. Germline CDR1 and CDR2: MNHEY and SVGAGI. This CDR3 is CASSYRTGALYGYTF. In DNA form, the CDR3 reads TGTGCCAGCAGTTACCGGACAGGGGCGCTCTATGGCTACACCTTC.

The sample holds a few counts of this clone. The V call is TRBV9, the J call TRBJ2-6; 8 bases align to TRBD1. With V trimmed by 4 bases and J by 0 bases, 9 bases remained unmatched. CDR1 is SGDLS, CDR2 YYNGEE, per germline. The CDR3 has 18 residues. CDR3 sequence reads: CASSPEAGGPSGANVLTF. The CDR3 coding sequence is TGTGCCAGCAGCCCAGAGGCAGGGGGCCCCTCTGGGGCCAACGTCCTGACTTTC.

This sequence joins TRBV5-1 and TRBJ2-5, with 7 bases identical to TRBD1. Germline V lookup: CDR1 SGHRS, CDR2 YFSETQ. The CDR3 length is 15 residues. The V and J ends lost 7 bases and 5 bases, in that order; junction bases with no gene match: 14. As DNA, the CDR3 is TGCGCCAGCTCAAGCTTGGGCGACAGGGTGGAGACCCAGTACTTC. Its protein product is CASSSLGDRVETQYF.

The chain employs TRBV7-6 and TRBJ2-5, with a possible D match to TRBD1 (5 bases). Germline assignment: CDR1 SGHVS and CDR2 FNYEAQ. V was pared by 2 bases and J by 2 bases, with 9 bases between. The CDR3 contains 14 residues. The CDR3, as DNA: TGTGCCAGCAGCTTATCTCCAGGGCAAGAGACCCAGTACTTC. Translation: CASSLSPGQETQYF.

In this sample, this clone turned up once. This chain joins TRBV18 and TRBJ1-2; D possibly corresponds to TRBD1 (6 bases). The germline V and J ends were trimmed by 2 bases and 5 bases, with 15 bases remaining between them. The CDR3 has 15 amino acids. CDR1 and CDR2 from the germline V gene are KGHSH and LQKENI. The DNA of the CDR3 is TGTGCCAGCTCACCATCGGGACAACGGATGTATGGCTACACCTTC. As protein: CASSPSGQRMYGYTF.

The chain couples TRBV5-4 to TRBJ2-7; TRBD1 aligns across 7 bases. Germline V gives CDR1 SGHNT, CDR2 YYREEE (reference sequence). CDR3 length: 16 amino acids. V shed 3 bases, J shed 0 bases, and the junction held 9 bases outside the gene matches. CDR3 loop: CASSSEMGQFSYEQYF. Here the CDR3 DNA reads TGTGCCAGCAGCTCTGAAATGGGACAGTTCTCCTACGAGCAGTACTTC.

This chain joins TRBV27 and TRBJ2-5, with a weak D call TRBD2 (6 bases). V was trimmed by 2 bases and J by 0 bases, leaving 10 bases between them. CDR1 and CDR2 (germline): MNHEY, SMNVEV (reference sequence). The CDR3 has 15 amino acids. CDR3 loop: CASSLVRDYQETQYF. For the CDR3, the DNA is TGTGCCAGCAGTTTAGTTAGGGACTACCAAGAGACCCAGTACTTC.

The V call is TRBV27, the J call TRBJ2-7; D ambiguous. This CDR3 is built from 15 residues. Trimming removed 2 bases from V and 0 bases from J, with 11 bases in between. The germline gives CDR1 MNHEY, CDR2 SMNVEV (reference sequence). CDR3 protein: CASSLSPRYSYEQYF. In DNA, the CDR3 is TGTGCCAGCAGTTTAAGCCCCAGGTACTCCTACGAGCAGTACTTC.

J is TRBJ1-5 and V is TRBV5-8; 9 bases are shared with TRBD1. Losses at the gene ends were 7 bases for V and 7 bases for J; bases not matched to a gene: 18. Germline V lookup: CDR1 SGHTS, CDR2 YDEGEE. This CDR3 comprises 17 residues. In DNA, the CDR3 is TGTGCCAGCGGTGAAACGGACCCGGCTGACAGGGGGCAGCCCCAGCATTTT. Translation: CASGETDPADRGQPQHF.